This TCR beta chain was found in a study of type 1 regulatory T cells. Study-level background: T-allo10 is an in vitro-generated, Tr1-enriched CD4 T cell product specific for alloantigen.

TCRdb itself ran the reads through MiXCR, one entry per CDR3 protein. The sample gives 90,000 to 100,000 distinct CDR3 sequences, roughly 31% of which show up once; less than 2.5% is in the top ten. This clonotype is a singleton in its sample. V was cut by 0 bases and J by 1 base, with 7 bases left in between. CDR1 is LNHDA, CDR2 SQIVND, per germline (reference sequence). This CDR3 region has 15 residues. The receptor was isolated from a human donor in good health. The rearrangement uses TRBV19 and TRBJ2-1; D possibly corresponds to TRBD1 (6 bases). Sequencing was carried out using CD4+ T cells, either the whole sample or a sorted fraction (not recorded which). CDR3 residues: CASSIDRGSYNEQFF. The DNA of the CDR3 is TGTGCCAGTAGTATAGACAGGGGTTCCTACAATGAGCAGTTCTTC.